This TCR beta chain is drawn from a study of cytomegalovirus exposure and HLA in healthy donors. Libraries were prepared by immunoSEQ multiplex PCR; TCRdb keeps only in-frame clonotypes and omits some of them. The repertoire includes 150,000 to 200,000 clones, 80% to 90% of them detected once, and roughly 1.5% sits in the top ten. Per the germline V gene, CDR1 is MGHRA and CDR2 is YSYEKL. The CDR3 has 16 residues. V lost 0 bases and J 5 bases, leaving 11 bases between the germline ends. Sequencing was performed on PBMCs. The chain employs TRBV4-1 and TRBJ1-6; a possible D gene is TRBD1 (5 bases). The TCR was taken from a young woman in good health and CMV-seronegative. DNA of the CDR3: TGCGCCAGCAGCCAAGAGCGGGGACCGAATAATTCACCCCTCCACTTT. Translation: CASSQERGPNNSPLHF.